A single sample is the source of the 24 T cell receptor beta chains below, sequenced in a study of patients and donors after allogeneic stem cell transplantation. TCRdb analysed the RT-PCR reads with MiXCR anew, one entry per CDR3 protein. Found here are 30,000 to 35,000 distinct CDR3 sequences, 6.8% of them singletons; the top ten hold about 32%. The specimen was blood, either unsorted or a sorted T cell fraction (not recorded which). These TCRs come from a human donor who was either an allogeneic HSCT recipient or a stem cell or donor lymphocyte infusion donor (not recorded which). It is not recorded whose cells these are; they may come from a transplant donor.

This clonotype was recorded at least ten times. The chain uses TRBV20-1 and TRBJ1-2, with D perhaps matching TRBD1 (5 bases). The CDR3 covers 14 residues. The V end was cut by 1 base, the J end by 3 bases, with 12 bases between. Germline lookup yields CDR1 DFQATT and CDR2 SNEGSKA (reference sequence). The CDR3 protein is CSARGLTGHYGYTF. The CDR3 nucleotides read TGCAGTGCTAGAGGTTTAACAGGCCACTATGGCTACACCTTC.

The CDR3 loop reads CASSKREGLADTGELFF. The CDR3 DNA follows: TGTGCCAGCAGCAAACGGGAGGGACTAGCAGACACCGGGGAGCTGTTTTTT. This chain uses TRBV21-1 with TRBJ2-2; the table calls TRBD2, which could not be checked here. TRBV21-1 is tagged as a pseudogene. There are 17 residues in the CDR3.

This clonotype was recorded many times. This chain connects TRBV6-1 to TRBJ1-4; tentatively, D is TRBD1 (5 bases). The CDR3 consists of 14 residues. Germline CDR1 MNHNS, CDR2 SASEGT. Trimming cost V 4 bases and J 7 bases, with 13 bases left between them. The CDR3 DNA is TGTGCCAGCAGTGGCTACAGGATGGTTGAAAAACTGTTTTTT. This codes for CASSGYRMVEKLFF.

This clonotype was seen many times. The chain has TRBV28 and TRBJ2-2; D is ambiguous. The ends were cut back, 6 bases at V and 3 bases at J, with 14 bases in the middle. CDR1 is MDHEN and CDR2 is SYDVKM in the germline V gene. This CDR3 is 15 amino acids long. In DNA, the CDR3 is TGTGCCAGCAGCAACCTAGGAAGTGACACCGGGGAGCTGTTTTTT. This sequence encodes CASSNLGSDTGELFF.

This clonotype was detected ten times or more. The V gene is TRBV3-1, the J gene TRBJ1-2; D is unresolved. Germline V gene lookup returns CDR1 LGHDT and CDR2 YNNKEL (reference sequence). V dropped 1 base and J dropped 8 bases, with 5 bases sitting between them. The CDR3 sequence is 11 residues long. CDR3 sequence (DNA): TGTGCCAGCAGCCAAGGGTACGGCTACACCTTC. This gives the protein CASSQGYGYTF.

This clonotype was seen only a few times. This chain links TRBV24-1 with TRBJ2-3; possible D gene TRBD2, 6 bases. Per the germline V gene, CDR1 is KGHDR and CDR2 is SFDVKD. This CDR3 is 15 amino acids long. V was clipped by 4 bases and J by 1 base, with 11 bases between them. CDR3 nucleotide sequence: TGTGCCACCAGTGACGGAGGGCCGCGCACAGATACGCAGTATTTT. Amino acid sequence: CATSDGGPRTDTQYF.

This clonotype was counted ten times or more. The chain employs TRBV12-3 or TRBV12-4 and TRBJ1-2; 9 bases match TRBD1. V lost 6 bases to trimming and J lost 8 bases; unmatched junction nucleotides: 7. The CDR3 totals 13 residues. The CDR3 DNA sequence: TGTGCCAGCAGAAATACAGGGGGCCAAGGCTACACCTTC. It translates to CASRNTGGQGYTF.

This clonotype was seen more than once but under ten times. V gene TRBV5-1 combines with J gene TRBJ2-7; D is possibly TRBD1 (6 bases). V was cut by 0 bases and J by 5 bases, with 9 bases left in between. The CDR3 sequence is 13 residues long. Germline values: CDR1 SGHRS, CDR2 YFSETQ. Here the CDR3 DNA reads TGCGCCAGCAGCTTGGCTACAGGGAACGAGCAGTACTTC. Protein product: CASSLATGNEQYF.

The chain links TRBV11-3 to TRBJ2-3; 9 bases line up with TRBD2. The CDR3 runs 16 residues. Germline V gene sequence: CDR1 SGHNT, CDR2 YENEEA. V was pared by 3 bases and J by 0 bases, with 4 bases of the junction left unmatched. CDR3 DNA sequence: TGTGCCAGCAGCTTGGTTACTAGCGGGAGCACAGATACGCAGTATTTT. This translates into CASSLVTSGSTDTQYF.

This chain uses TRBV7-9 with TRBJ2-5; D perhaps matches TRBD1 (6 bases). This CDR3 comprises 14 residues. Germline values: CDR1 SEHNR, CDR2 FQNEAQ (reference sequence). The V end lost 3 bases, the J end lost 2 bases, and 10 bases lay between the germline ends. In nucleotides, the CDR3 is TGTGCCAGCAGCTTTCCCGGACAGCAAGAGACCCAGTACTTC. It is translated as CASSFPGQQETQYF. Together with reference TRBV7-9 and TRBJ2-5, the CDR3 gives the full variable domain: DTGVSQNPRHKITKRGQNVTFRCDPISEHNRLYWYRQTLGQGPEFLTYFQNEAQLEKSRLLSDRFSAERPKGSFSTLEIQRTEQGDSAMYLCASSFPGQQETQYFGPGTRLLVL.

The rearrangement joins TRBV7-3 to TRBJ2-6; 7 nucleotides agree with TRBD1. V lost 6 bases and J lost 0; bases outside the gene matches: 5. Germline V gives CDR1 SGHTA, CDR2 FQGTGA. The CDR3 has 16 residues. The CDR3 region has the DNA TGTGCCAGCAGTGGGGACAGCTCCTCTGGGGCCAACGTCCTGACTTTC. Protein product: CASSGDSSSGANVLTF.

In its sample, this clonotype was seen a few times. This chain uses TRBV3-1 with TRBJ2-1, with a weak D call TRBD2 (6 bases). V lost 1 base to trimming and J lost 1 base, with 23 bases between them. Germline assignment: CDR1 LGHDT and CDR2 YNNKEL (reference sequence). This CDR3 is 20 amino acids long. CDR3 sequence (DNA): TGTGCCAGCAGCCAAGTGTTGGGACTGGCGGGCTTAGGTTCCTACAATGAGCAGTTCTTC. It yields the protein CASSQVLGLAGLGSYNEQFF.

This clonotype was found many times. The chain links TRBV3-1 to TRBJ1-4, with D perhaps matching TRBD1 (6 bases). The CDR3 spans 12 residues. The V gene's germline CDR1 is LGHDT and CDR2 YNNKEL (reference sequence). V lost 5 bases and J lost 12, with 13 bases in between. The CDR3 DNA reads TGTGCCAGCAGCGACCAGGGGAGGGAACTGTTTTTT. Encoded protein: CASSDQGRELFF.

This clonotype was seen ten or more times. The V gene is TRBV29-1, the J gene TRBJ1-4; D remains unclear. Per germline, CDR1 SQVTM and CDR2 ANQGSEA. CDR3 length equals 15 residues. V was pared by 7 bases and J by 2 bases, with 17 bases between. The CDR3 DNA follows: TGCAGCGCCCGACGGGGTCCAGAGACTAATGAAAAACTGTTTTTT. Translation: CSARRGPETNEKLFF.

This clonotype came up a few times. The CDR3 loop is CASSSGGTSSYEQYF. The DNA for the CDR3 is TGTGCCAGCAGTTCGGGGGGGACAAGCTCCTACGAGCAGTACTTC. The chain links TRBV28 to TRBJ2-7; 8 bases agree with TRBD2. The ends lost 4 bases at V and 0 bases at J; junction bases unmatched: 5. The CDR3 loop spans 15 amino acids. Germline-derived CDR1 and CDR2 are MDHEN and SYDVKM.

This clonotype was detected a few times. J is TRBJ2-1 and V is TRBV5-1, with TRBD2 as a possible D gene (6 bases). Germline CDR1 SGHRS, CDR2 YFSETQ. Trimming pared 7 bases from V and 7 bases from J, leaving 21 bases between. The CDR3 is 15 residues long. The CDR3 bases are TGCGCCAGCGCGGCAATGGTGTCCAGCGGGAATGAGCAGTTCTTC. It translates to CASAAMVSSGNEQFF.

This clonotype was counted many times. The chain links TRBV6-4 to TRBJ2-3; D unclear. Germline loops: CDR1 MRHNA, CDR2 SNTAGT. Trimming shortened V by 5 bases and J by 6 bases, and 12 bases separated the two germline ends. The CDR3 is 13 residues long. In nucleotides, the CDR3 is TGTGCCAGCAGTTCCGGACCGTTGGATACGCAGTATTTT. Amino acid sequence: CASSSGPLDTQYF.

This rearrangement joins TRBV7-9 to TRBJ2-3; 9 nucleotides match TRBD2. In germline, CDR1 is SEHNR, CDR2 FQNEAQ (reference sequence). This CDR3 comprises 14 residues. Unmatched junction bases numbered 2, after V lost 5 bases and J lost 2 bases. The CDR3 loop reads CASSEGLATDTQYF. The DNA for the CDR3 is TGTGCCAGCAGCGAGGGACTAGCCACAGATACGCAGTATTTT.

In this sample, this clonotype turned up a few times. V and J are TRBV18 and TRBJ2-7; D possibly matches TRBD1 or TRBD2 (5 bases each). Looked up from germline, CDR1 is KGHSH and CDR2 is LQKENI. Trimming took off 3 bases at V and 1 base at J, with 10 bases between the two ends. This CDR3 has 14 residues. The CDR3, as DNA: TGTGCCAGCTCACCCGGGGACCTATCCTACGAGCAGTACTTC. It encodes CASSPGDLSYEQYF.

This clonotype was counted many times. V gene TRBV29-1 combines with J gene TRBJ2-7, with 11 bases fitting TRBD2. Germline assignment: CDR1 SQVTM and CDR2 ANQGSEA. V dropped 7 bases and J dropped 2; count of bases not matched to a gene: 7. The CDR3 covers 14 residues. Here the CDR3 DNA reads TGCAGCGCCGGGACTAGCGGATCTCCCTACGAGCAGTACTTC. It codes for CSAGTSGSPYEQYF.

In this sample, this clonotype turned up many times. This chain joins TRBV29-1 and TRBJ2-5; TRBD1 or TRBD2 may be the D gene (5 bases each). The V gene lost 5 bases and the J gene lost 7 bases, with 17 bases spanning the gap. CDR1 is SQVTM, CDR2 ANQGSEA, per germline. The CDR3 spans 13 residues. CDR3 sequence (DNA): TGCAGCGTTTTAGCCATGGATGGGGGGACCCAGTACTTC. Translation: CSVLAMDGGTQYF.

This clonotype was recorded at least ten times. This CDR3 is CASSLDTNYGYTF. The CDR3 DNA reads TGCGCCAGCAGCCTCGACACAAACTATGGCTACACCTTC. This chain links TRBV5-1 with TRBJ1-2; D not certain. The V gene lost 4 bases and the J gene lost 2 bases, with 9 bases spanning the gap. CDR1 SGHRS and CDR2 YFSETQ come from the germline V gene. This CDR3 region has 13 residues.

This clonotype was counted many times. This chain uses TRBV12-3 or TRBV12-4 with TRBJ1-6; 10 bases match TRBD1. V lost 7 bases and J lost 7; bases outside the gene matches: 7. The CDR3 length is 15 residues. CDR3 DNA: TGTGCCAGCAAATTGAGGACAGGGGGGAATTCACCCCTCCACTTT. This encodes CASKLRTGGNSPLHF.

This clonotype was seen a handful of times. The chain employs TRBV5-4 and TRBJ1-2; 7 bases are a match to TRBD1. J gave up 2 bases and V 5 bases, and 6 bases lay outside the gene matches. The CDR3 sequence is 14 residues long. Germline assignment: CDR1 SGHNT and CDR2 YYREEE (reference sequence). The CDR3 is CASRPLGQNYGYTF. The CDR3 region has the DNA TGTGCCAGCAGGCCCTTGGGACAGAACTATGGCTACACCTTC.